The T cell receptor beta chain under discussion was sequenced for a study of naive and memory T cell subsets. The library had UMIs added by 3' ligation of an oligonucleotide to TCR cDNA. Whole-blood samples were around 2.3 ml of peripheral blood from healthy adult volunteers. Reverse transcription used DNase-treated unsorted total RNA, aiming for 1 to 1000 ng. This clonotype was detected ten times or more. Its target is unknown. Ligated cDNA underwent four rounds of PCR with nested alpha and beta constant region primers and SP2. Reverse transcription of blood and skin TCR RNA was primed at alpha and beta constant regions. TCRdb itself ran the UMI-ligation and nested PCR reads through MiXCR, one entry per CDR3 protein. This table holds 25,000 to 30,000 distinct CDR3 sequences, around 4.9% found once. Trimming at V came to 2 bases and at J to 1 base, leaving 8 bases not matched to a gene. The CDR3 sequence is 17 residues long. Per germline, CDR1 MNHEY and CDR2 SVGAGI.

Study observations and caveats: Potentially, T cell activation and differentiation skew this RNA-based measurement.

The origin of this receptor is an adult in good health. What was sequenced was blood. V and J are TRBV6-5 and TRBJ2-7; 10 bases are a match to TRBD2. CDR3: CASSYAAGTSASYEQYF. The CDR3, as DNA: TGTGCCAGCAGTTACGCGGCCGGGACTAGCGCATCCTACGAGCAGTACTTC.